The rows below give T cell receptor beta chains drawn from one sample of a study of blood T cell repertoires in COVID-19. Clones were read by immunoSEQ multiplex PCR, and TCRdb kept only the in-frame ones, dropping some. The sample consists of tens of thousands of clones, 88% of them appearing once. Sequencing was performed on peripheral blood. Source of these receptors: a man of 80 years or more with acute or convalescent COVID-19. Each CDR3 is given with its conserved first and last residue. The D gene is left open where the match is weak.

CASSLGAGDQPQHF | TRBJ1-5 | 14 | TRBV7-2 | -
CATRRDRVVGYTF | TRBJ1-2 | 13 | TRBV6-5 | TRBD1
CASGNGLAIQETQYF | TRBJ2-5 | 15 | TRBV2 | -
CASSLGIGRETQYF | TRBJ2-5 | 14 | TRBV11-2 | -
CASRWTGVGEQFF | TRBJ2-1 | 13 | TRBV12-3/TRBV12-4 | TRBD1
CASSPGVAGGYGANVLTF | TRBJ2-6 | 18 | TRBV4-2 | TRBD2
CASSIPGTGDYEQYF | TRBJ2-7 | 15 | TRBV19 | TRBD1
CASSEPAGDLTGELFF | TRBJ2-2 | 16 | TRBV10-1 | TRBD2
CSWAGLHNEQFF | TRBJ2-1 | 12 | TRBV29-1 | -
CASSELTSGGTDTQYF | TRBJ2-3 | 16 | TRBV2 | TRBD2
CASSRGAHEQYF | TRBJ2-7 | 12 | TRBV6-6 | -
CSVVGQGDRYGYTF | TRBJ1-2 | 14 | TRBV29-1 | TRBD1
CASGHSGNTIYF | TRBJ1-3 | 12 | TRBV12-5 | -
CASSSDGTGGYGYTF | TRBJ1-2 | 15 | TRBV7-9 | -
CASSPGGRLSTDTQYF | TRBJ2-3 | 16 | TRBV5-4 | -
CASSMPALQADTQYF | TRBJ2-3 | 15 | TRBV19 | -
CASSLAGSQETQYF | TRBJ2-5 | 14 | TRBV5-4 | -
CASSSGQTNTGELFF | TRBJ2-2 | 15 | TRBV11-3 | TRBD1
CASSRTNEQFF | TRBJ2-1 | 11 | TRBV6-2/TRBV6-3 | -
CASSLATGGSSPLHF | TRBJ1-6 | 15 | TRBV7-9 | TRBD1
CASSIRDRGRNGYTF | TRBJ1-2 | 15 | TRBV3-1/TRBV3-2 | TRBD1
CASSPGTAGNTEAFF | TRBJ1-1 | 15 | TRBV28 | TRBD1
CAWSGQINQPQHF | TRBJ1-5 | 13 | TRBV30 | -
CASSLGSNYGYTF | TRBJ1-2 | 13 | TRBV5-1 | -
CASSDRGPVEQYF | TRBJ2-7 | 13 | TRBV28 | TRBD1
CASSATTGLETQYF | TRBJ2-5 | 14 | TRBV9 | -
CVSSFWGGWNYGYTF | TRBJ1-2 | 15 | TRBV11-2 | -
CASSLVSGNTEAFF | TRBJ1-1 | 14 | TRBV11-2 | -
CASSLGGLALETQYF | TRBJ2-5 | 15 | TRBV7-8 | TRBD2
CASSLQGPYGYTF | TRBJ1-2 | 13 | TRBV7-2 | -
CASRQINEKLFF | TRBJ1-4 | 12 | TRBV2 | -
CASSLRGADGANTEAFF | TRBJ1-1 | 17 | TRBV5-6 | -
CASTLGGTDGYTF | TRBJ1-2 | 13 | TRBV19 | -
CASSYRNTEAFF | TRBJ1-1 | 12 | TRBV6-5 | -
CASSQTGGAYNEQFF | TRBJ2-1 | 15 | TRBV25-1 | TRBD2
CASSLGTSGKGSNEQFF | TRBJ2-1 | 17 | TRBV19 | TRBD2
CASSYEGRGEEQYF | TRBJ2-7 | 14 | TRBV6-6 | -
CASSLVDRASPLHF | TRBJ1-6 | 14 | TRBV5-5 | TRBD1
CASAKIAPKSNEQFF | TRBJ2-1 | 15 | TRBV19 | -
CASRPEPGQGNYEQYF | TRBJ2-7 | 16 | TRBV10-2 | TRBD1
CASSQGQGVPETQYF | TRBJ2-5 | 15 | TRBV4-3 | TRBD1
CSVSLNYEQYF | TRBJ2-7 | 11 | TRBV29-1 | -
CASSEGQGITPLHF | TRBJ1-6 | 14 | TRBV6-1 | TRBD1
CASSLMGGGFVDEQFF | TRBJ2-1 | 16 | TRBV7-3 | -
CASSELSGTGVEKLFF | TRBJ1-4 | 16 | TRBV6-1 | TRBD1
CASSPSLQASYNEQFF | TRBJ2-1 | 16 | TRBV9 | -
CASNPQGAGTGELFF | TRBJ2-2 | 15 | TRBV6-5 | TRBD1
CASSPGRDRSYEQYF | TRBJ2-7 | 15 | TRBV11-3 | TRBD2